One sample yielded the 2 T cell receptor beta chains listed below, sequenced in a study of Ad26.COV2.S vaccination and SARS-CoV-2 variants. The protocol was immunoSEQ multiplex PCR, while the TCRdb copy is restricted to in-frame clones and leaves out a portion. The table lists roughly 420,000 clones, 70% to 90% of them singletons. Treatment indicated: roughly 19 received Ad26.COV2.S at low or high dose, single or two shots; 5 received placebo; per-sample allocation not given. Material that was analyzed had been drawn on day 63 after the first vaccine or placebo injection. The source was peripheral blood, collected in a trial of Ad26.COV2.S vaccine versus placebo. Receptors were obtained from a person between 18 and 65 years old who received the Ad26.COV2.S COVID-19 vaccine or a placebo.

The gene calls are TRBV28 and TRBJ1-4; the D is unclear. CDR3 length: 14 residues. Trimming cost V 7 bases and J 4 bases, with 13 bases left between them. Germline V CDR1 and CDR2: MDHEN, SYDVKM. CDR3 sequence reads: CASTLSSLNEKLFF. In nucleotides, the CDR3 is TGTGCCAGCACCCTCTCAAGCCTTAATGAAAAACTGTTTTTT.

V and J are TRBV7-2 and TRBJ1-2; D remains unclear. V lost 2 bases and J 14 bases, leaving 12 bases between the germline ends. The CDR3 length is 11 residues. Germline V gene data show CDR1 as SGHTA and CDR2 as FQGNSA. CDR3 residues: CASSLSSTGTF. The CDR3 DNA sequence: TGTGCCAGCAGCTTAAGTAGCACTGGGACCTTC.